This T cell receptor (beta chain) was recorded in a study of cytomegalovirus exposure and HLA in healthy donors. Use of 60 Vbeta and 13 Jbeta primers characterized the PCR. Assay used: immunoSEQ multiplex PCR; TCRdb lists only in-frame clones, some missing. The sample includes roughly 86,000 clones, 60% to 80% of them seen just once. V gave up 7 bases and J gave up 3 bases; unmatched junction bases: 9. The CDR3 has 14 amino acids. Germline CDR1 reads SQVTM; CDR2 reads ANQGSEA. This clone was detected only a few times. This clonotype was sampled from a female donor in good health and CMV-seronegative. Sequencing used PBMCs. The chain employs TRBV29-1 and TRBJ2-3, with 8 bases aligning to TRBD2. The CDR3 reads CSASAGEGTDTQYF. Written as DNA, the CDR3 is TGCAGCGCTTCAGCGGGAGAAGGGACAGATACGCAGTATTTT.